These T cell receptor beta chains were read from a single sample in a study of neurological immune-mediated disorders. TCRdb re-called the 5' RACE reads through MiXCR, storing one row per CDR3 protein. The sample yields approximately 100,000 distinct CDR3 sequences, 3.5% seen once. The specimen was PBMCs. The receptors shown here come from a woman aged 18-29 years with multiple sclerosis. The CDR3 runs from the conserved cysteine through the conserved F or W. Each record gives: J gene, clone size, D gene, V gene, CDR3 DNA, CDR3 protein. The D gene is left open where the match is weak. The listing skips clone size in some rows; elsewhere it reads once, few, many or a size class.

TRBJ1-2 many NA TRBV28 TGTGCCAGCAGTTCACAATACAGGGTCGGCGGCTACACCTTC CASSSQYRVGGYTF
TRBJ2-3 many NA TRBV9 TGTGCCAGCAGCGTAGCTCCTCGGGAACCCACAGATACGCAGTATTTT CASSVAPREPTDTQYF
TRBJ2-5 few TRBD2 TRBV6-5 TGTGCCAGCAGTTATGGCGGGGGGGGTCAAGAGACCCAGTACTTC CASSYGGGGQETQYF
TRBJ2-2 many TRBD2 TRBV7-3 TGTGCCAGCAGGACCCAGCGGGATCGCCGGAACACCGGGGAGCTGTTTTTT CASRTQRDRRNTGELFF
TRBJ1-2 many NA TRBV27 TGTGCCAGCAGCCCCGAGGCCAGGAAAGGCTACACCTTC CASSPEARKGYTF
TRBJ1-1 many NA TRBV5-1 TGCGCCAGCAGCCCACTCCCGGGGGCCACTGAAGCTTTCTTT CASSPLPGATEAFF
TRBJ1-5 many NA TRBV20-1 TGCAGTGCTAGAGCAGATAGCAATCAGCCCCAGCATTTT CSARADSNQPQHF
TRBJ2-4 many NA TRBV20-1 TGCAGTGCTAGAGGAGGGCTCTCAAACAAAAACATTCAGTACTTC CSARGGLSNKNIQYF
TRBJ2-7 many TRBD1 TRBV11-1 TGTGCCAGCAGCCTGTACCAGGGGGTCTCCTACGAGCAGTACTTC CASSLYQGVSYEQYF
TRBJ2-5 many TRBD1 TRBV12-3/TRBV12-4 TGTGCCAGCAGCACGGGACAGGGCGCGACCCAGTACTTC CASSTGQGATQYF
TRBJ1-2 many NA TRBV10-3 TGTGCCATCAAGCAGTTCACTAACTATGGCTACACCTTC CAIKQFTNYGYTF
TRBJ2-7 many TRBD1 TRBV20-1 TGCAGTGCTAGAGATTCACAGGGGCTATCCTACGAGCAGTACTTC CSARDSQGLSYEQYF
TRBJ2-2 many NA TRBV5-1 TGCGCCAGCAGCTTAGGCAGTTTAAACGGGGAGCTGTTTTTT CASSLGSLNGELFF
TRBJ2-7 few TRBD1 TRBV20-1 TGCAGTGCCCGCAGGGACAGGGGGTTCCACGAGCAGTACTTC CSARRDRGFHEQYF
TRBJ2-7 many TRBD2 TRBV6-2/TRBV6-3 TGTGCCAGCACCAAGGGACTAGAGAACTACGAGCAGTACTTC CASTKGLENYEQYF
TRBJ2-3 many NA TRBV12-3/TRBV12-4 TGTGCCAGCAGTTCCGCACCCTCGACCAGCACAGATACGCAGTATTTT CASSSAPSTSTDTQYF
TRBJ2-1 many TRBD1 TRBV12-3/TRBV12-4 TGTGCCAGCAGTCGGACGCTCGGGACAGGGGTCAATGAGCAGTTCTTC CASSRTLGTGVNEQFF
TRBJ2-1 many NA TRBV5-1 TGCGCCAGCAGCGTCTACAGTCCTAGAGACAATGAGCAGTTCTTC CASSVYSPRDNEQFF
TRBJ2-1 many NA TRBV10-1 TGCGCCAGCAACATCATGTGGACCTCCTTCCGAGGGATATACAATGAGCAGTTCTTC CASNIMWTSFRGIYNEQFF
TRBJ2-3 many NA TRBV2 TGTGCCAGCAGTGGAAGGTTCACAGATACGCAGTATTTT CASSGRFTDTQYF
TRBJ1-4 many NA TRBV6-5 TGTGCCAGCAGTTACTCGGTTAGGGGAGGAGAAAAACTGTTTTTT CASSYSVRGGEKLFF
TRBJ2-1 many TRBD2 TRBV7-2 TGTGCCAGCAGCCCCATGGGGCTAGCGGGGGACAATGAGCAGTTCTTC CASSPMGLAGDNEQFF
TRBJ2-2 NA TRBD2 TRBV9 TGTGCCAGCAGCGTAGAGGCGGGAGAGACCGGGGAGCTGTTTTTT CASSVEAGETGELFF
TRBJ2-2 NA NA TRBV20-1 TGCAGTGCTAGAAAAGGATGGGACACCGGGGAGCTGTTTTTT CSARKGWDTGELFF